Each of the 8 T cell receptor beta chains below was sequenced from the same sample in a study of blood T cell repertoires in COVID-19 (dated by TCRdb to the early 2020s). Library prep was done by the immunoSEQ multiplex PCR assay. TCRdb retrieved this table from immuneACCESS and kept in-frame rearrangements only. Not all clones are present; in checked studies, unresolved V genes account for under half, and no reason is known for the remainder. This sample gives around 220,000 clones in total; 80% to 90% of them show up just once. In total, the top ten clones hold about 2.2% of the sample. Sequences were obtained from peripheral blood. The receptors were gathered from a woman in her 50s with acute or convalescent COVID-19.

CDR3 nucleotides: TGCAGTGCTAGTGAGGACAGTAATCAGCCCCAGCATTTT. Translating it yields CSASEDSNQPQHF. The gene calls are TRBV20-1 and TRBJ1-5; D might be TRBD1 (6 bases). Per germline, CDR1 DFQATT and CDR2 SNEGSKA (reference sequence). The CDR3 runs 13 residues. Trimming stripped 3 bases from V and 4 bases from J, with 10 bases between.

In DNA, the CDR3 is TGTGCCATCAGTCGACTGGTACCTAGCACAGATACGCAGTATTTT. Its translation: CAISRLVPSTDTQYF. The rearrangement joins TRBV10-3 to TRBJ2-3; D remains unclear. CDR3 length: 15 residues. Germline-derived CDR1 and CDR2 are ENHRY and SYGVKD. V was cut by 5 bases and J by 0 bases, with 12 bases left in between.

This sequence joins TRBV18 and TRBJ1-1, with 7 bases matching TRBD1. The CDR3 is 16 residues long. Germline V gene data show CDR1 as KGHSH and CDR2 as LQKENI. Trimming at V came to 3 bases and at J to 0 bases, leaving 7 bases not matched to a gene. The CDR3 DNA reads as TGTGCCAGCTCACCCTCCACGACAGGGATGAACACTGAAGCTTTCTTT. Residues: CASSPSTTGMNTEAFF.

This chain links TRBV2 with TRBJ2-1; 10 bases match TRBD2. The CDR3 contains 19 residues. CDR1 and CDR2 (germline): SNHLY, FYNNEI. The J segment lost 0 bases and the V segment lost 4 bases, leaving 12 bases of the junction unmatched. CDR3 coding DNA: TGTGCCAGCAGTGTATCGGCTAGCGGGAGCAGGAGCTCCTACAATGAGCAGTTCTTC. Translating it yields CASSVSASGSRSSYNEQFF.

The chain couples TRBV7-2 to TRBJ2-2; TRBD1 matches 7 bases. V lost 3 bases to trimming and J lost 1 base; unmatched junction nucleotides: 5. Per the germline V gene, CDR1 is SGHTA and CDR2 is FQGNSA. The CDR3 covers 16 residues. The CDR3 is CASSFAGTENTGELFF. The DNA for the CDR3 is TGTGCCAGCAGCTTCGCCGGGACAGAGAACACCGGGGAGCTGTTTTTT. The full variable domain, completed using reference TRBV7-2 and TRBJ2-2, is GAGVSQSPSNKVTEKGKDVELRCDPISGHTALYWYRQSLGQGLEFLIYFQGNSAPDKSGLPSDRFSAERTGGSVSTLTIQRTQQEDSAVYLCASSFAGTENTGELFFGEGSRLTVL.

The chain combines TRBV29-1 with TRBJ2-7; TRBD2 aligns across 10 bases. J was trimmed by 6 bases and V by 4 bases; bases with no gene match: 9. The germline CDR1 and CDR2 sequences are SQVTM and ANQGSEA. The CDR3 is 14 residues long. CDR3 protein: CSVVLAGVVGEQYF. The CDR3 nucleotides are TGCAGCGTTGTTCTAGCGGGAGTTGTAGGCGAGCAGTACTTC.

The DNA of the CDR3 is TGTGCCAGCAGTTACAGGCAGGGGGCTCAGCCCCAGCATTTT. This sequence encodes CASSYRQGAQPQHF. The rearrangement joins TRBV6-5 to TRBJ1-5, with TRBD1 matching 8 bases. Germline V gene data show CDR1 as MNHEY and CDR2 as SVGAGI. The CDR3 is 14 residues long. Trimming removed 2 bases from V and 6 bases from J; junction bases left unmatched: 3.

CDR3: CASSLSGAGGLELFF. The CDR3 region has the DNA TGTGCCAGCAGTTTATCGGGGGCGGGAGGGCTGGAGCTGTTTTTT. V usage is TRBV27 and J usage is TRBJ2-2, with 9 bases that match TRBD2. Germline CDR1 and CDR2: MNHEY and SMNVEV (reference sequence). After removal of 0 bases from V and 10 bases from J, the junction contained 6 bases not matched to a gene. This CDR3 has 15 residues.